This T cell receptor (beta chain) was captured by sequencing in a study of blood T cell repertoires in COVID-19. As for the study in general: Sites across the United States, Italy and Spain contributed samples from acute and convalescent COVID-19. Nucleic acid was either cDNA or gDNA, and it came from T cells, B-cell-depleted T cells, or PBMCs.

Cohort 3 donors were reported recovered after two negative PCRs, clearance, or symptom resolution. In the authors' methods: Estimated nucleated cell counts came from reference gene primer amplification. The table came from immunoSEQ multiplex PCR; TCRdb's copy has only in-frame clones and leaves some out. V and J calls and clone size are given by that table; D and trimming were obtained from the DNA. Here the sample spans fewer than 400,000 clones, 70% to 90% being singletons. The V end lost 4 bases, the J end lost 0 bases, and 10 bases lay between the germline ends. The CDR3 length is 14 residues. Germline lookup yields CDR1 SGHNT and CDR2 YYREEE (reference sequence).

The rearrangement joins TRBV5-4 to TRBJ1-1, with a weak D call TRBD1 (5 bases). The source material was PBMCs or T cells enriched from blood (not recorded which). The sequence was obtained from a man younger than 45 who had recovered from COVID-19. The CDR3 DNA reads as TGTGCCAGCAGCCTACAGGTAATGAACACTGAAGCTTTCTTT. It codes for CASSLQVMNTEAFF.